This T cell receptor beta chain was observed in a study of T cell responses to AZD1222 COVID-19 vaccine. Comments on this clone: Antigen unknown.

CDR3 length: 12 residues. The V gene lost 1 base and the J gene lost 4 bases, with 5 bases spanning the gap. The germline V gene encodes CDR1 SGHNT and CDR2 YYREEE (reference sequence). Findings and caveats of the study: The span of vaccine-associated CD4 TCRs extended across spike, with dominance at 160-218 and 743-854. Nearly half of spike-specific TCRs reportedly target variant regions that are unmutated in the B.1.351 and B.1.1.7 variants. A rise in Spike-specific TCR breadth and depth followed two AZD1222 doses.

The data were produced by immunoSEQ multiplex PCR, yet TCRdb's version contains in-frame clones alone and is incomplete. The sample has under 250,000 clones, about 93% seen once. The sample consisted of peripheral blood, taken on day 0 of MenACWY control vaccination. V and J are TRBV5-4 and TRBJ1-2; no clear D gene. This receptor was obtained from an adult in good health. CDR3 in DNA: TGTGCCAGCAGCTTGACATCCTATGGCTACACCTTC. Amino acid sequence: CASSLTSYGYTF. Using reference TRBV5-4 and TRBJ1-2 for the parts outside the CDR3, the full variable domain is ETGVTQSPTHLIKTRGQQVTLRCSSQSGHNTVSWYQQALGQGPQFIFQYYREEENGRGNFPPRFSGLQFPNYSSELNVNALELDDSALYLCASSLTSYGYTFGSGTRLTVV.